Here is one T cell receptor beta chain with its context. This sample stems from a study of CD8 T cells in Susac syndrome. With random hexamers, roughly 0.5 to 1 ug RNA was reverse transcribed. A single record per CDR3 protein comes from TCRdb applying MiXCR to the immunoSEQ multiplex PCR reads. This sample has approximately 65,000 distinct CDR3 sequences, with around nine tenths found just once. The trim removed 8 bases at V and 6 bases at J, leaving 6 bases unmatched. The CDR3 has 14 amino acids. The chain recombines TRBV12-3 or TRBV12-4 with TRBJ2-2; 10 nucleotides align to TRBD1. Sequenced sample: CD8+ T cells from PBMCs. The clonotype comes from a human donor in good health. The CDR3 loop is CASGSTGGPGELFF. DNA of the CDR3: TGTGCCAGCGGTTCGACAGGGGGCCCCGGGGAGCTGTTTTTT.